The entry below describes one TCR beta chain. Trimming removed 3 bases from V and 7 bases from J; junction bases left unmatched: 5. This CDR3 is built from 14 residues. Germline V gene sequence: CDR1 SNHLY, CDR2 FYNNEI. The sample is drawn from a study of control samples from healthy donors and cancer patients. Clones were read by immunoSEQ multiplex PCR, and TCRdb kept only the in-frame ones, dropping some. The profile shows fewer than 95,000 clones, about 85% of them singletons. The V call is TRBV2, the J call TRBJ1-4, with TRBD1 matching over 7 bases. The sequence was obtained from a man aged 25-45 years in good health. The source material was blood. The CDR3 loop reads CASSERGRGEKLFF. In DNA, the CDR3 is TGTGCCAGCAGTGAGAGGGGGCGGGGTGAAAAACTGTTTTTT.